This TCR beta chain was recovered during a study of CD8 T cells in ankylosing spondylitis (dated by TCRdb to about 2017). At the level of the whole study: To find TCR variants linked to disease, the study profiled T cell receptor beta repertoires in ankylosing spondylitis patients and healthy donors. Peripheral blood was sampled, and synovial fluid was additionally collected from ankylosing spondylitis patients. The whole study cohort included 85 to 120 healthy donors and 25 ankylosing spondylitis patients.

Findings and caveats that apply to the study as a whole: The disease-linked clones were reported to be significantly enriched in matched synovial fluid samples from ankylosing spondylitis patients. Blood from ankylosing spondylitis patients appeared to be characterized by a TCR beta motif composed of 7 to 9 highly homologous amino acid variants. In peripheral blood, the disease-linked clones were found at relatively low frequencies and had a CD8+ phenotype. Some motif variants had previously been reported in the synovial fluid and blood of reactive arthritis patients, which suggests shared mechanisms of disease initiation.

Data came from an Illumina HiSeq 2500. TCR beta libraries were prepared by quantitative 5'-RACE with molecular barcodes. On the authors' methods: Disease-linked TCR variants were identified with a new computational method built on a probabilistic model of VDJ rearrangement. TCRdb cleaned the public reads at Q25 with fastp, built clones with MiXCR and kept in-frame beta chains. Under each unique CDR3 protein, matching rows form one entry showing the most common genes and DNA. TCRdb's processing, not the authors' own work, is the source of the V and J calls. Across this sample there are about 240,000 distinct CDR3 sequences, with 8% to 9.5% seen only once. Together, the top ten hold 6.8% of the sample. Looking up the germline V gene (reference sequence) yields CDR1 LNHNV and CDR2 YYDKDF. There are 14 amino acids in the CDR3, from cysteine to phenylalanine inclusive. The only DNA kept is the CDR3, 42 bases in frame from the first base. Trimmed from V: 2 bases; trimmed from J: 5 bases; junction bases lacking a gene match: 4.

About this clonotype: Its antigen remains unidentified. The sample holds no much larger clone one base away, and base qualities are not on file.

This chain is built from TRBV15 and TRBJ2-5; TRBD1 agrees with 8 junctional bases. The sequenced sample was blood, either unsorted or a sorted T cell fraction (not recorded which). This clonotype was obtained from a male donor with ankylosing spondylitis or in good health (not recorded which). The CDR3 region reads CATSRQGQGETQYF. The base sequence is TGTGCCACCAGCAGACAAGGACAGGGCGAGACCCAGTACTTC.